Listed here are 5 T cell receptor beta chains from one sample, sequenced in a study of CD4+ T cells in melanoma. Clones were read by immunoSEQ multiplex PCR, and TCRdb kept only the in-frame ones, dropping some. The sample shows around 15,000 clones, 70% to 80% of them seen only once. Sequenced input: cells from a culture (not recorded whether cultured in vitro). The receptors here all came from a human donor with melanoma.

This chain links TRBV5-1 with TRBJ2-2; tentatively, D is TRBD2 (6 bases). V lost 4 bases and J lost 3, with 25 bases in between. Germline V gene lookup returns CDR1 SGHRS and CDR2 YFSETQ. CDR3 length equals 19 residues. The CDR3 is CASSRTRGIGGRDTGELFF. CDR3 sequence (DNA): TGCGCCAGCAGCCGGACGCGGGGAATCGGCGGTAGAGACACCGGGGAGCTGTTTTTT.

The CDR3, as DNA: TGTGCCAGCAGTTACTCCCCAGCTAATGAAAAACTGTTTTTT. Its protein product is CASSYSPANEKLFF. The J gene is TRBJ1-4, the V gene TRBV6-5; D gene unclear. CDR1 and CDR2 (germline): MNHEY, SVGAGI. V was trimmed by 0 bases and J by 3 bases, leaving 5 bases between them. CDR3 length equals 14 residues.

V and J are TRBV5-1 and TRBJ2-5, with 9 bases lining up with TRBD1. Looked up from germline, CDR1 is SGHRS and CDR2 is YFSETQ. This CDR3 spans 15 amino acids. V shed 0 bases, J shed 5 bases, and the junction held 5 bases outside the gene matches. The CDR3, as DNA: TGCGCCAGCAGCTTGGGGACAGGGGATCGGGAGACCCAGTACTTC. Amino acids: CASSLGTGDRETQYF.

The CDR3 coding sequence is TGCAGCGTCCACCTAAGGGGGGAGCCTTACGAGCAGTACTTC. Protein product: CSVHLRGEPYEQYF. The chain carries TRBV29-1 and TRBJ2-7; D is perhaps TRBD1 or TRBD2 (6 bases each). CDR1 SQVTM and CDR2 ANQGSEA come from the germline V gene. V was trimmed by 6 bases and J by 4 bases, leaving 19 bases between them. This CDR3 spans 14 amino acids.

This clone showed up just once. The gene calls are TRBV30 and TRBJ1-6, with 9 bases fitting TRBD1. CDR1 is GTSNPN, CDR2 SVGIG, per germline (reference sequence). The CDR3 totals 14 residues. The J segment lost 13 bases and the V segment lost 6 bases, leaving 13 bases of the junction unmatched. The CDR3 DNA reads as TGTGCCTGCTCAGACGGACAGGGGTTATCTCCCCTCCACTTT. Translation gives CACSDGQGLSPLHF.